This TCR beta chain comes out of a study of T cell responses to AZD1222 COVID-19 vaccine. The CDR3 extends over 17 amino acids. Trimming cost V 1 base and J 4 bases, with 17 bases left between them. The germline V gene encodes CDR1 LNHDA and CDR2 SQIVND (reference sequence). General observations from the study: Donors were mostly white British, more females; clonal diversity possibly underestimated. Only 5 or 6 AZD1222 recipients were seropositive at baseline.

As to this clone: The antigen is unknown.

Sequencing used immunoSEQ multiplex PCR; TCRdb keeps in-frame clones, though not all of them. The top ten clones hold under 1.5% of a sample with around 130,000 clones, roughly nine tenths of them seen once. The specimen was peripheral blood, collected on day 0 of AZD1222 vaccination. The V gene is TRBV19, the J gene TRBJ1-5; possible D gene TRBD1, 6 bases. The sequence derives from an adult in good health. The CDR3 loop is CASSIVSPGAWNQPQHF. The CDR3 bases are TGTGCCAGTAGTATAGTTTCCCCGGGGGCCTGGAATCAGCCCCAGCATTTT.